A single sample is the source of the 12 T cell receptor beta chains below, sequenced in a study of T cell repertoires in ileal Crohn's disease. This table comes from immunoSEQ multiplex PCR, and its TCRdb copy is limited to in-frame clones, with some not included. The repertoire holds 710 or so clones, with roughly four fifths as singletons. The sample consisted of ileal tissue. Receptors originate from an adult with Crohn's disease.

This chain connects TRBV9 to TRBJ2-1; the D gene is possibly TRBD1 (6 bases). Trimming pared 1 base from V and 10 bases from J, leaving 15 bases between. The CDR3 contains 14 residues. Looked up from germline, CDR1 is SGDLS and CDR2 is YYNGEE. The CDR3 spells CASSVSRGTGEQFF. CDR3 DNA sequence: TGTGCCAGCAGCGTATCTAGGGGGACCGGGGAGCAGTTCTTC.

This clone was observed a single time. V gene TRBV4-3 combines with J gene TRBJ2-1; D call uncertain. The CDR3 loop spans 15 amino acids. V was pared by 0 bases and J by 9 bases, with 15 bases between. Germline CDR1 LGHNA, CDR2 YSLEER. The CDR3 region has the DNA TGCGCCAGCAGCCAAGATCGAGGCCTAGAGGTTGAGCAGTTCTTC. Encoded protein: CASSQDRGLEVEQFF.

The CDR3 region has the DNA TGTGCCAGCAGCGTAGGGGCAGGGGAGAATTCACCCCTCCACTTT. Translation gives CASSVGAGENSPLHF. V gene TRBV9 combines with J gene TRBJ1-6; TRBD1 might be the D (6 bases). Germline-derived CDR1 and CDR2 are SGDLS and YYNGEE. The CDR3 length is 15 residues. V gave up 0 bases and J gave up 7 bases, with 11 bases separating them.

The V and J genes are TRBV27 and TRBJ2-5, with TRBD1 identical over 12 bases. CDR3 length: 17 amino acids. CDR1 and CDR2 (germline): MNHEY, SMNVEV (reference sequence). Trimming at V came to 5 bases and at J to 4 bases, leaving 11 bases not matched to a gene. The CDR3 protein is CASSKISGTGGLETQYF. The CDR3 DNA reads TGTGCCAGCAGTAAAATTTCCGGGACAGGGGGCCTAGAGACCCAGTACTTC.

The CDR3 bases are TGTGCCAGCAGTTTCTCCTTTGGGAGGGAAAAACTGTTTTTT. This encodes CASSFSFGREKLFF. The chain employs TRBV27 and TRBJ1-4, with no clear D. Looked up from germline, CDR1 is MNHEY and CDR2 is SMNVEV (reference sequence). V gave up 3 bases and J gave up 8 bases, with 13 bases separating them. The CDR3 is 14 residues long.

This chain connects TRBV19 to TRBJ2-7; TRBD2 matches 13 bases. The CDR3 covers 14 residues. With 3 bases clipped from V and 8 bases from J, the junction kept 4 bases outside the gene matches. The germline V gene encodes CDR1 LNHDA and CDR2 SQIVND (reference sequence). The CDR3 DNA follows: TGTGCCAGTAGTATCCGGGGACTAGCGGGACAGCAGTACTTC. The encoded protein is CASSIRGLAGQQYF.

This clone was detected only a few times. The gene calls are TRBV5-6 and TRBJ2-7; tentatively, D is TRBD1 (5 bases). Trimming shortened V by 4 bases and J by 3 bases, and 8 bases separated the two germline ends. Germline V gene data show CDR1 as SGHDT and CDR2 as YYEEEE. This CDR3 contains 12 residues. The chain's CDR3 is CASSAQGYEQYF. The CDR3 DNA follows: TGTGCCAGCAGCGCCCAGGGCTACGAGCAGTACTTC. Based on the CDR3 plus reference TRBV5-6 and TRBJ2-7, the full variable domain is DAGVTQSPTHLIKTRGQQVTLRCSPKSGHDTVSWYQQALGQGPQFIFQYYEEEERQRGNFPDRFSGHQFPNYSSELNVNALLLGDSALYLCASSAQGYEQYFGPGTRLTVT.

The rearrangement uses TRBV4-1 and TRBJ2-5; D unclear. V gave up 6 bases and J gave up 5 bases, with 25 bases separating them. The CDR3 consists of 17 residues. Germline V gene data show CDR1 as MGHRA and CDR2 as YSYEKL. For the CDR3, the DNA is TGCGCCAGCAGTGAGCGTCTGAGGATCACCGTCGACGAGACCCAGTACTTC. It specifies CASSERLRITVDETQYF.

In DNA form, the CDR3 reads TGTGCCAGCAGCCCGGGACTAAATGAGCAGTTCTTC. It translates to CASSPGLNEQFF. This rearrangement joins TRBV27 to TRBJ2-1, with TRBD2 matching 7 bases. The germline V gene encodes CDR1 MNHEY and CDR2 SMNVEV (reference sequence). J was trimmed by 7 bases and V by 6 bases; bases with no gene match: 3. CDR3 length: 12 residues.

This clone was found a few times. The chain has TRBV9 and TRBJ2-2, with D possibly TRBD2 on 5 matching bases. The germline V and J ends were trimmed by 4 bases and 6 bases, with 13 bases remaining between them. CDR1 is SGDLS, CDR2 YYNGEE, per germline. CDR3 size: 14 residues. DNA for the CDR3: TGTGCCAGCAGCTACCTAGCTAGCCCCGGGGAGCTGTTTTTT. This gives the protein CASSYLASPGELFF.

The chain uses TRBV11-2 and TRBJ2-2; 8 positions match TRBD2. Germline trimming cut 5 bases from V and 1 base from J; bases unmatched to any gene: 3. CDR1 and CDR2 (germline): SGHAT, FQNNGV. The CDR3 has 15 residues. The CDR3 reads CASSRTSLNTGELFF. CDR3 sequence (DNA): TGTGCCAGCAGCCGGACTAGCCTGAACACCGGGGAGCTGTTTTTT.

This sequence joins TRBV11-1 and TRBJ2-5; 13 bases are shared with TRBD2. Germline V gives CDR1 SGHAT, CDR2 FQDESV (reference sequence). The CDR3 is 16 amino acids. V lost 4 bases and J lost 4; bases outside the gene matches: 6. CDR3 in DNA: TGTGCCAGCAGCTCCATGACTAGCGGGGGGTTAGAGACCCAGTACTTC. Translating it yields CASSSMTSGGLETQYF.